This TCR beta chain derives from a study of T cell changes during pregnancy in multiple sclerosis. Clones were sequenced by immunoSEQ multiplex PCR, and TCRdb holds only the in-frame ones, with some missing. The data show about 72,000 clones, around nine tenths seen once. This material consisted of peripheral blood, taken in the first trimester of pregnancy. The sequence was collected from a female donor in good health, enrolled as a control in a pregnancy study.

DNA for the CDR3: TGCGCCAGCAGCCAAACTAGCGGAGGGGGCAATGAGCAGTTCTTC. Protein product: CASSQTSGGGNEQFF. This sequence joins TRBV4-1 and TRBJ2-1; 8 positions agree with TRBD2. The CDR3 is made up of 15 amino acids. The germline gives CDR1 MGHRA, CDR2 YSYEKL. J gave up 6 bases and V 2 bases, and 6 bases lay outside the gene matches.